This T cell receptor beta chain was found in a study of T-cell reconstitution after alpha-beta-depleted transplantation in children. The CDR3 length is 15 residues. Germline CDR1 reads DFQATT; CDR2 reads SNEGSKA (reference sequence). Germline trimming cut 1 base from V and 8 bases from J; bases unmatched to any gene: 7. Construction of the TCRbeta library involved unique molecular identifiers. TCRdb called the PCR reads again in MiXCR, with one record for every CDR3 protein. The sample records more than 150,000 distinct CDR3 sequences, 13% to 15% being singletons. The specimen was PBMCs from the stem cell graft donor, collected from the stem cell graft. The sequence was obtained from a human donor who donated a stem cell graft to a child with acute lymphoblastic leukemia. The chain joins TRBV20-1 to TRBJ1-4, with TRBD1 matching 10 bases. The CDR3 protein is CSARARTGGGEKLFF. The CDR3 DNA is TGCAGTGCTAGAGCACGGACAGGGGGGGGAGAAAAACTGTTTTTT.